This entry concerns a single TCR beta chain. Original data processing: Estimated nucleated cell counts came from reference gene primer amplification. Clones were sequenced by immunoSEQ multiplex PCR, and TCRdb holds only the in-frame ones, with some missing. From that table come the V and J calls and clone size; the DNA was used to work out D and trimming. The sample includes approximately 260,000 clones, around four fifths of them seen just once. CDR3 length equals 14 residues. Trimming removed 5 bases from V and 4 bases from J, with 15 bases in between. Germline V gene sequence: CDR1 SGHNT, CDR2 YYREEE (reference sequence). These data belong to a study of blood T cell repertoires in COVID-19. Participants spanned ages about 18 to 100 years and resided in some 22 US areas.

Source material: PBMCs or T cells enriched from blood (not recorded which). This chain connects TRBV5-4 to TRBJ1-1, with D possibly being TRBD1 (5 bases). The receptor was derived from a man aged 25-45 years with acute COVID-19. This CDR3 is CASRGAGPSTEAFF. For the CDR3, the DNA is TGTGCCAGCAGGGGTGCAGGGCCTTCCACTGAAGCTTTCTTT.